This T cell receptor beta chain was sequenced in a study of T cell responses to AZD1222 COVID-19 vaccine. The study, taken as a whole, reports: Reportedly, close to half of spike-specific TCRs are directed against unmutated variant regions. The study sampled repertoires only after the peak T cell response. Spike-wide coverage was observed for vaccine-associated CD4 TCRs, with dominant responses at 160-218 and 743-854.

As regards this clone: Its antigen is as yet unknown.

Sequenced by immunoSEQ multiplex PCR; TCRdb stores in-frame clones only, minus some. The table includes around 150,000 clones, about 91% detected once. The receptor was derived from an adult who received the AZD1222 COVID-19 vaccine. The specimen was peripheral blood, collected 28 days after the second AZD1222 dose.

CDR3 DNA sequence: TGCGCCAGCACCTGGTTGGGAGACGGTAATTCACCCCTCCACTTT. It codes for CASTWLGDGNSPLHF. This chain links TRBV5-1 with TRBJ1-6; D remains ambiguous. CDR1 and CDR2 from the germline V gene are SGHRS and YFSETQ. The CDR3 is 15 amino acids. V was pared by 6 bases and J by 6 bases, with 16 bases between.